This T cell receptor beta chain is drawn from a study of T cell responses to AZD1222 COVID-19 vaccine. Study-wide results and caveats: With two AZD1222 doses given, Spike-specific TCR breadth and depth both rose. Repertoires were sampled only after the peak T cell response. Close to half of spike-specific TCRs reportedly recognize unmutated variant regions. Clonal diversity was possibly underestimated, and the donors were mostly white British, with more females.

Points on this clone: What it recognizes is unknown.

Libraries were prepared by immunoSEQ multiplex PCR; TCRdb keeps only in-frame clonotypes and omits some of them. This sample has some 120,000 clones; roughly 90% occur once, and the top ten carry 2.5% to 3%. This clonotype originated in an adult in good health. The sequencing here drew on peripheral blood, taken on day 0 of AZD1222 vaccination.

This CDR3 is CASSLGRHQETQYF. In DNA, the CDR3 is TGCGCCAGCAGCTTGGGACGGCACCAAGAGACCCAGTACTTC. The V gene is TRBV5-1, the J gene TRBJ2-5; D remains unclear. CDR1 SGHRS and CDR2 YFSETQ come from the germline V gene. The CDR3 has 14 amino acids. The V end was cut by 0 bases, the J end by 0 bases, with 6 bases between.